This T cell receptor (beta chain) was obtained from a study of cytomegalovirus exposure and HLA in healthy donors. Study conclusions and caveats: A later analysis linked a missense variant in DCLRE1C to the trimming of TCR beta V and J genes. Differences between HLA loci emerged in a later analysis of TCR association rates, with DRB1 most and HLA-C fewest. Later findings reportedly placed an Asian-associated ancestry cluster below the approximately 620-donor mean for N-insertions. Among TCR beta chains, those listed as cytomegalovirus-associated numbered about 160.

PCR employed 60 Vbeta and 13 Jbeta primers. Data came from immunoSEQ multiplex PCR; TCRdb stores just in-frame clones and leaves some out. Counted here are over 150,000 clones, approximately 85% occurring once; the ten biggest clones make up roughly 10%. This clone was seen more than once but under ten times. Its antigen remains unknown. Germline V gene lookup returns CDR1 SGDLS and CDR2 YYNGEE. Trimming took off 4 bases at V and 5 bases at J, with 22 bases between the two ends. CDR3 size: 16 residues. This chain links TRBV9 with TRBJ2-7, with D possibly matching TRBD2 (7 bases). The sequenced sample consisted of PBMCs. This clonotype was sampled from a man aged 50 or older in good health and CMV-seropositive. In nucleotides, the CDR3 is TGTGCCAGCAGCCCCGAGATCGGGGGGCAGGTCCACGAGCAGTACTTC. Translation: CASSPEIGGQVHEQYF.